This TCR beta chain was identified in a study of cytomegalovirus exposure and HLA in healthy donors. 60 Vbeta and 13 Jbeta primers were used in PCR. Using immunoSEQ multiplex PCR, the repertoire was profiled, and TCRdb retains in-frame clones only, with some absent. The sample carries 130,000 or so clones, roughly 75% recorded once. Per germline, CDR1 ENHRY and CDR2 SYGVKD. J lost 2 bases, V lost 6 bases, and 7 bases had no gene match. The CDR3 consists of 15 residues. Study results and caveats: A few of the chains that were CMV-associated were confirmed in vitro to be specific for CMV antigens. Rarity held for most TCR sequences, but there were some public TCRs that occurred in many donors.

Comments on this clone: Its matching antigen is unknown.

This chain uses TRBV10-3 with TRBJ2-7; 10 bases match TRBD1. The sample was PBMCs. The TCR sequence derives from a man under 40 in good health and CMV-seronegative. As DNA, the CDR3 is TGTGCCATCAGGACAGGGGGCCAGGGAGCCTACGAGCAGTACTTC. It codes for CAIRTGGQGAYEQYF.